These 5 T cell receptor beta chains were sequenced from one sample in a study of siplizumab effects on memory and regulatory T cells. Sequencing used immunoSEQ multiplex PCR; TCRdb keeps in-frame clones, though not all of them. This table holds about 91,000 clones, approximately 97% found once. Sequencing was performed on naive CD4+ T cells sorted from blood. Receptors were obtained from a human donor in good health.

The chain is built from TRBV6-5 and TRBJ1-2; weak D call: TRBD1 (5 bases). Per the germline V gene, CDR1 is MNHEY and CDR2 is SVGAGI. This CDR3 is 13 amino acids long. Trimming took off 5 bases at V and 8 bases at J, with 15 bases between the two ends. Here the CDR3 reads CASSPPGGGGYTF. The CDR3 DNA reads as TGTGCCAGCAGTCCTCCGGGGGGTGGAGGCTACACCTTC.

The chain carries TRBV18 and TRBJ2-1; 9 bases line up with TRBD2. J was trimmed by 5 bases and V by 8 bases; bases with no gene match: 7. The CDR3 totals 14 residues. Germline V lookup: CDR1 KGHSH, CDR2 LQKENI. The CDR3 DNA reads TGTGCCAGCCAAAGCGGGGGGACTCACAATGAGCAGTTCTTC. Translating it yields CASQSGGTHNEQFF.

The chain couples TRBV14 to TRBJ1-5; D is unresolved. The V end lost 2 bases, the J end lost 7 bases, and 9 bases lay between the germline ends. Per germline, CDR1 SGHDN and CDR2 FVKESK. This CDR3 is built from 13 residues. The CDR3 region is CASSQTLGQPQHF. The CDR3 nucleotides read TGTGCCAGCAGCCAAACTTTGGGACAGCCCCAGCATTTT.

The rearrangement joins TRBV18 to TRBJ2-5, with D perhaps TRBD1 or TRBD2 (5 bases each). CDR1 and CDR2 from the germline V gene are KGHSH and LQKENI. This CDR3 region has 15 residues. V lost 2 bases and J lost 1, with 11 bases in between. The chain's CDR3 is CASSPLPGTQETQYF. The CDR3 DNA sequence: TGTGCCAGCTCACCATTACCCGGGACCCAAGAGACCCAGTACTTC. The whole variable domain, filled in from reference TRBV18 and TRBJ2-5, reads NAGVMQNPRHLVRRRGQEARLRCSPMKGHSHVYWYRQLPEEGLKFMVYLQKENIIDESGMPKERFSAEFPKEGPSILRIQQVVRGDSAAYFCASSPLPGTQETQYFGPGTRLLVL.

V usage is TRBV9 and J usage is TRBJ2-7; no reliable D call. V dropped 4 bases and J dropped 0 bases, with 11 bases sitting between them. The CDR3 runs to 14 residues. Germline CDR1 reads SGDLS; CDR2 reads YYNGEE. The CDR3 loop is CASSPYSVSYEQYF. CDR3 nucleotide sequence: TGTGCCAGCAGCCCCTACTCAGTCTCCTACGAGCAGTACTTC.